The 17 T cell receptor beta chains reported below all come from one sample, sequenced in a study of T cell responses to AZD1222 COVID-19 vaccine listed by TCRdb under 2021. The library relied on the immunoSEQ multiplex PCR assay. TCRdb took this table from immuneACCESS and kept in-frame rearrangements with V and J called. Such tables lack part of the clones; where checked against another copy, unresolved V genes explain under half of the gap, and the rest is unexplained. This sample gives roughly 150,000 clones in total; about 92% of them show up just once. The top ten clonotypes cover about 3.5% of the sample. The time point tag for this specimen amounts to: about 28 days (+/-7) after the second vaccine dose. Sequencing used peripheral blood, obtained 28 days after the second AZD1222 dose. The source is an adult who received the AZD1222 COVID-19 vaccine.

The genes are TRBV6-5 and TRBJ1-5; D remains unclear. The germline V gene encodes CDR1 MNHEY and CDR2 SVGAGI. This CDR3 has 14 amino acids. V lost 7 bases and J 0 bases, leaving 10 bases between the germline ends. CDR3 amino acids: CASMERFSNQPQHF. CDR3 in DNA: TGTGCCAGCATGGAAAGGTTTAGCAATCAGCCCCAGCATTTT.

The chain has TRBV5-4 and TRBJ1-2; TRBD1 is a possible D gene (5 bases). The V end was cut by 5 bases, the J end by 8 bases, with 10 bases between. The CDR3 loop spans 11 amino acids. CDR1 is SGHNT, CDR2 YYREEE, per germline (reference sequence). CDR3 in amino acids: CASSAGWGYTF. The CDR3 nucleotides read TGTGCCAGCAGTGCAGGGTGGGGCTACACCTTC.

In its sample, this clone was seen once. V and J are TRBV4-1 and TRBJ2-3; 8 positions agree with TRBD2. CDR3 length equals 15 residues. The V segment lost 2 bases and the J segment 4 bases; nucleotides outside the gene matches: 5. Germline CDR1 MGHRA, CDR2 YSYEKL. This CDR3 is CASSQTSGRADTQYF. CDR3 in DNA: TGCGCCAGCAGCCAAACTAGCGGAAGAGCAGATACGCAGTATTTT.

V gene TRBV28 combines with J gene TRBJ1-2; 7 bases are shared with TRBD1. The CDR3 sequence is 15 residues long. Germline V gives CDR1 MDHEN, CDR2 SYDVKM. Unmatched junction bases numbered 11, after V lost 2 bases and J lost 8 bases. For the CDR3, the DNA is TGTGCCAGCAGTTTACCGGGACAGCGTAAAGGCGGCTACACCTTC. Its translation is CASSLPGQRKGGYTF.

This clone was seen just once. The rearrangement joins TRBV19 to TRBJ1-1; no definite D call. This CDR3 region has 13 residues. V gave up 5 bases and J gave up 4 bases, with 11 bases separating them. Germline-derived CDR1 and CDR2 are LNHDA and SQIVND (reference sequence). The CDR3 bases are TGTGCCAGTAGTGCCCTCGGGATCACTGAAGCTTTCTTT. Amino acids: CASSALGITEAFF.

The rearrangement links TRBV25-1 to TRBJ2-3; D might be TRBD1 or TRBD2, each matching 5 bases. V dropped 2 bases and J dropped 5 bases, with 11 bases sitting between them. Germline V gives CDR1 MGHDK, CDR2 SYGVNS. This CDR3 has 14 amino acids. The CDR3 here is CASSEGALGDTQYF. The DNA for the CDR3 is TGTGCCAGCAGTGAAGGGGCACTAGGAGATACGCAGTATTTT.

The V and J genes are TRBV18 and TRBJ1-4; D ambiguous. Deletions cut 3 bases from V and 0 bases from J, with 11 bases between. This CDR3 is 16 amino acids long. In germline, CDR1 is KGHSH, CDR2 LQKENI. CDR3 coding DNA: TGTGCCAGCTCACCGCAAGCGGGGACAACTAATGAAAAACTGTTTTTT. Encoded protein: CASSPQAGTTNEKLFF.

The CDR3 protein is CSVRQGATNEKLFF. The CDR3, as DNA: TGCAGCGTGCGACAGGGGGCTACTAATGAAAAACTGTTTTTT. V and J are TRBV29-1 and TRBJ1-4; 10 nucleotides agree with TRBD1. The CDR3 spans 14 residues. Per the germline V gene, CDR1 is SQVTM and CDR2 is ANQGSEA. J gave up 2 bases and V 6 bases, and 3 bases lay outside the gene matches.

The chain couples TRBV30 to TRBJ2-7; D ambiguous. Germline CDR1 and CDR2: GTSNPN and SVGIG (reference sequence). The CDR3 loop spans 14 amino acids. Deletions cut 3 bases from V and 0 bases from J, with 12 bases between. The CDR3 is CAWRNWAASYEQYF. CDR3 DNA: TGTGCCTGGAGAAATTGGGCGGCCTCCTACGAGCAGTACTTC. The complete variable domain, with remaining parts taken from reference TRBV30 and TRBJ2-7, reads SQTIHQWPATLVQPVGSPLSLECTVEGTSNPNLYWYRQAAGRGLQLLFYSVGIGQISSEVPQNLSASRPQDRQFILSSKKLLLSDSGFYLCAWRNWAASYEQYFGPGTRLTVT.

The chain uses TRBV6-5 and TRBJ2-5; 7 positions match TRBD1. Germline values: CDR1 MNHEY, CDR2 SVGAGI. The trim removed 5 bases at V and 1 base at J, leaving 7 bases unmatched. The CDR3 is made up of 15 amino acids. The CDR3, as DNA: TGTGCCAGCAGTCCAACCAGGGGGAGCCAAGAGACCCAGTACTTC. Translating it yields CASSPTRGSQETQYF.

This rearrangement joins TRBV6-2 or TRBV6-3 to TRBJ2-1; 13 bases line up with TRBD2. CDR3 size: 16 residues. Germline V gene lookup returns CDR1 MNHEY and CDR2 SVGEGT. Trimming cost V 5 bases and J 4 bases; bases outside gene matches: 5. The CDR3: CASSKGLAGVYNEQFF. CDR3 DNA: TGTGCCAGCAGTAAAGGACTAGCGGGAGTATACAATGAGCAGTTCTTC.

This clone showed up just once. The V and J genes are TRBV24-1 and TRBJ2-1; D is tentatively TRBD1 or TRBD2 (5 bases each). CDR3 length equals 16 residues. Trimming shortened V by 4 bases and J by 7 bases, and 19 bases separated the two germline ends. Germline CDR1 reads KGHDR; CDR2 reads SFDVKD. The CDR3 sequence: CATSDRDAAVLNEQFF. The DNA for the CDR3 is TGTGCCACCAGTGACCGGGACGCGGCCGTCTTGAATGAGCAGTTCTTC.

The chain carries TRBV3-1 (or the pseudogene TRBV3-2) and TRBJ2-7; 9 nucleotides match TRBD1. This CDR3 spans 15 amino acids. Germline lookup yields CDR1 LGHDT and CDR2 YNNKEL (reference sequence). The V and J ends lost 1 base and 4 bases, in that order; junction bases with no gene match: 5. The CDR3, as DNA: TGTGCCAGCAGCCAAGCGGACAGGGGAGGGTACGAGCAGTACTTC. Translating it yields CASSQADRGGYEQYF.

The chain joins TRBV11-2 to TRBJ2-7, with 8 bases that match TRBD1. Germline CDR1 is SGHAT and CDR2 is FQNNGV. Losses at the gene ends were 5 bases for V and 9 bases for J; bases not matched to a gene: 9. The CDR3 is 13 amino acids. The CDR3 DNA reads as TGTGCCAGCAGCCAAGGATGGACAGGGTGGCAGTACTTC. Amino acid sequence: CASSQGWTGWQYF.

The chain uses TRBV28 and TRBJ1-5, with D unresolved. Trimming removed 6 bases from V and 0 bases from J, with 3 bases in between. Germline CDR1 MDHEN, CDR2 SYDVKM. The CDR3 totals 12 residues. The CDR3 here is CASRNSNQPQHF. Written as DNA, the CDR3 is TGTGCCAGCAGGAATAGCAATCAGCCCCAGCATTTT.

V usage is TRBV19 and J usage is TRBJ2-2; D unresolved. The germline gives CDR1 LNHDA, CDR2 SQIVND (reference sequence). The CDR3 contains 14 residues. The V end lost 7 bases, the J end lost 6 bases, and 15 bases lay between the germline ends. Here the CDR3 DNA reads TGTGCCAGTAAGCCTCTCCTTGGGCCCGGGGAGCTGTTTTTT. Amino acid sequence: CASKPLLGPGELFF.

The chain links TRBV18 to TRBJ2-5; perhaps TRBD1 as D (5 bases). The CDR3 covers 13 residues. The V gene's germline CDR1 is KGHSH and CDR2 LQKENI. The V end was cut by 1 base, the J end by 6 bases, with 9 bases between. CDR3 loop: CASSPQGRKTQYF. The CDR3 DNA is TGTGCCAGCTCACCACAGGGGCGAAAGACCCAGTACTTC.